These 2 T cell receptor beta chains share one sample of origin, sequenced in a study of T cell responses to AZD1222 COVID-19 vaccine. Sequencing was performed with immunoSEQ multiplex PCR; in TCRdb, only in-frame clones are kept and a portion is missing. The sample includes approximately 140,000 clones, about 89% seen only once; the top ten take just over 5%. The sequencing used peripheral blood, collected on day 0 of AZD1222 vaccination. The receptors come from an adult in good health.

This clone was seen once. The chain recombines TRBV29-1 with TRBJ2-5; D gene unclear. The CDR3 consists of 12 residues. Trimming shortened V by 7 bases and J by 0 bases, and 9 bases separated the two germline ends. CDR1 is SQVTM, CDR2 ANQGSEA, per germline. This CDR3 is CSGGVDQETQYF. CDR3 DNA: TGCAGCGGTGGGGTAGACCAAGAGACCCAGTACTTC.

The chain recombines TRBV9 with TRBJ2-1; no clear D. The CDR3 length is 12 residues. CDR1 and CDR2 from the germline V gene are SGDLS and YYNGEE. The V end was cut by 6 bases, the J end by 1 base, with 5 bases between. CDR3: CASTNSYNEQFF. CDR3 nucleotide sequence: TGTGCCAGCACCAATTCCTACAATGAGCAGTTCTTC.